The T cell receptor (beta chain) under discussion was sequenced for a study of T cell responses to AZD1222 COVID-19 vaccine. Study conclusions and caveats: Possibly, clonal diversity was underestimated; donors were largely white British and included more females. As reported, nearly half of all spike-specific TCRs target variant regions that are unmutated. Spike-wide coverage was observed for vaccine-associated CD4 TCRs, with dominant responses at 160-218 and 743-854. In all cases, repertoires were sampled only after the peak T cell response.

The trim removed 2 bases at V and 2 bases at J, leaving 4 bases unmatched. From germline, CDR1 is SGDLS and CDR2 YYNGEE. The CDR3 is 15 residues long. Data came from immunoSEQ multiplex PCR; TCRdb stores just in-frame clones and leaves some out. Of 100,000 or so clones in the sample, 87% were seen once. Comments on this clone: Antigen: not known.

The sequencing used peripheral blood, collected on day 0 of AZD1222 vaccination. The chain couples TRBV9 to TRBJ2-5; TRBD2 aligns across 9 bases. The TCR was taken from an adult in good health. The CDR3 nucleotides read TGTGCCAGCAGCGTTAGCGGGGGAATTCAAGAGACCCAGTACTTC. Encoded protein: CASSVSGGIQETQYF.